This T cell receptor (beta chain) was observed in a study of blood T cell repertoires in COVID-19. Germline CDR1 SGHVS, CDR2 FNYEAQ. The V end lost 1 base, the J end lost 3 bases, and 13 bases lay between the germline ends. The CDR3 sequence is 15 residues long. Participants were aged roughly 18 to 90 years, lived in about two dozen US areas, and enrolled virtually. Self-reported history from a screening survey and questionnaire set each donor's cohort. Among Cohort 3 donors, those recovered had two negative PCRs, clearance, or symptom resolution. As processed by the authors: Reference gene primers were amplified, and this amplification served to estimate nucleated cell counts. Libraries were prepared by immunoSEQ multiplex PCR; TCRdb keeps only in-frame clonotypes and omits some of them. V, J and clone size derive from that table, while D and trimming were established from the DNA sequence. The table includes about 310,000 clones, approximately 85% detected once.

The sequence was collected from a man aged 25-45 years who had recovered from COVID-19. The sequencing input was PBMCs or T cells enriched from blood (not recorded which). V is TRBV7-6 and J is TRBJ2-7; no firm D call. CDR3 residues: CASSLVTVIVYEQYF. CDR3 bases: TGTGCCAGCAGCTTAGTTACAGTGATAGTCTACGAGCAGTACTTC.